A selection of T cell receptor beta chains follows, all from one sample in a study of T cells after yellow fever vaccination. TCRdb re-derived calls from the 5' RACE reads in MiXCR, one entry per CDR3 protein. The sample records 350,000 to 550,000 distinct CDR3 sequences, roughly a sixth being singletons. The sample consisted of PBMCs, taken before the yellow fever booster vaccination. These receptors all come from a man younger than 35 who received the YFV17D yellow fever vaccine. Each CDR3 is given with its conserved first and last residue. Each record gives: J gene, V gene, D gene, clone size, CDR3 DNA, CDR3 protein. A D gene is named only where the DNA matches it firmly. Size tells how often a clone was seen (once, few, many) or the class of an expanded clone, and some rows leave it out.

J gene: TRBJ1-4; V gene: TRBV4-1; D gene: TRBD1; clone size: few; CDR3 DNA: TGCGCCAGCAGCCAAGTTGCGGACAGGCCTGAAAAACTGTTTTTT; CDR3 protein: CASSQVADRPEKLFF
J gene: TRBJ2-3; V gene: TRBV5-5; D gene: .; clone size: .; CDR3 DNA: TGTGCCAGCAGGTCCGGCCCCGCGGTCAGGGCAGATACGCAGTATTTT; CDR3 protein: CASRSGPAVRADTQYF
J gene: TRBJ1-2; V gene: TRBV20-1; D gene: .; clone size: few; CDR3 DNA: TGCAGTGCTAGCCTGTCCTCTGGGGGGATTGGCTACACCTTC; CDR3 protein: CSASLSSGGIGYTF
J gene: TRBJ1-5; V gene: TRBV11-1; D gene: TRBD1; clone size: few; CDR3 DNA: TGTGCCAGCAGCCAGGGGGGTCGCAATCAGCCCCAGCATTTT; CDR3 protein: CASSQGGRNQPQHF
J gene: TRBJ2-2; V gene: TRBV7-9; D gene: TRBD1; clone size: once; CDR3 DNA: TGTGCCAGCCCTAGGCGGGACAGGGGGCGTCCCGGGGAGCTGTTTTTT; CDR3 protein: CASPRRDRGRPGELFF
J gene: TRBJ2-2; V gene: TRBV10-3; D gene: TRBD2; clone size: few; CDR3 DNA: TGTGCCATCAGCCCCGGCGGGGGTTTGGACACCGGGGAGCTGTTTTTT; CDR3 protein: CAISPGGGLDTGELFF
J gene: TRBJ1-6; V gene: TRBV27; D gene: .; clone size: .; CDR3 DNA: TGTGCCAGCAGTATCCGGCACAGGTCAAAGACCTATAATTCACCCCTCCACTTT; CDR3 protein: CASSIRHRSKTYNSPLHF
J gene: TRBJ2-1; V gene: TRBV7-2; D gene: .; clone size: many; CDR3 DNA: TGTGCCAGCAGCTCCTCCGCCGGCGCCCTACAGAATGAGCAGTTCTTC; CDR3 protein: CASSSSAGALQNEQFF
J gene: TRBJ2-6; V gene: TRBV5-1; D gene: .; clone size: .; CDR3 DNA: TGCGCCAGCAGCCCCCTTGAAGGGGCCAACGTCCTGACTTTC; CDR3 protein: CASSPLEGANVLTF
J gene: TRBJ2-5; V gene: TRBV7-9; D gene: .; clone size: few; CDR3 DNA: TGTGCCAGCAGCCTCGGGACCGCGATCCAAGAGACCCAGTACTTC; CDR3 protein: CASSLGTAIQETQYF
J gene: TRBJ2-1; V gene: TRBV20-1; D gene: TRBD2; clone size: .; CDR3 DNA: TGCAGTGCACCTCCGGGGGGGCCACACAATGAGCAGTTCTTC; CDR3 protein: CSAPPGGPHNEQFF
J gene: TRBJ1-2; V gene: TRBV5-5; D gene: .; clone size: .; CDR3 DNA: TGTGCCAGCAGCCAAGGGGGGCCTTTCTATGGCTACACCTTC; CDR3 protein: CASSQGGPFYGYTF
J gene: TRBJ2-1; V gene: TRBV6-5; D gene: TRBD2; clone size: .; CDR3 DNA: TGTGCCAGCAATCCGGCTAGCGGGGTCGATGAGCAGTTCTTC; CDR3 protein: CASNPASGVDEQFF
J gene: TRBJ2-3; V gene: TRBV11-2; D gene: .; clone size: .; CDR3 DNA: TGTGCCAGCAGCCACGGCAGGCCTGAGCTTCTGAGCTTTCCAGATACGCAGTATTTT; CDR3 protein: CASSHGRPELLSFPDTQYF
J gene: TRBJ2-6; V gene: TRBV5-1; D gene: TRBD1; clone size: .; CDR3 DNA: TGCGCCAGCAGCTCCGGGACAGGGGAATCTGGGGCCAACGTCCTGACTTTC; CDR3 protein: CASSSGTGESGANVLTF
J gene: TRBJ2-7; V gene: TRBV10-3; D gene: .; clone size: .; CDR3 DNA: TGTGCCGCCCAGAGGGACCTCACCTACGAGCAGTACTTC; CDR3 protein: CAAQRDLTYEQYF
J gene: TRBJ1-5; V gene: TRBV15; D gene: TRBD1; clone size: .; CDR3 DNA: TGTGCCACCAGCGGACAGGGGGGTCAGCCCCAGCATTTT; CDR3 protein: CATSGQGGQPQHF
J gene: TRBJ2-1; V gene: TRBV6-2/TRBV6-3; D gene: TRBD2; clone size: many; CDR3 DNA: TGTGCCAGCAGTTACTCCCCCCCCGGGGGGATCTACAATGAGCAGTTCTTC; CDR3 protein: CASSYSPPGGIYNEQFF
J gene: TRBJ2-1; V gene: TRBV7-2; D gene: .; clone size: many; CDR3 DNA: TGTGCCAGCAGCTTCGGGTTAAGGGGGGCAGGGGCCGATGAGCAGTTCTTC; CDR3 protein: CASSFGLRGAGADEQFF
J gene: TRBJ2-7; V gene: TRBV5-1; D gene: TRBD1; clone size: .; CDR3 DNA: TGCGCCAGCAGCACCACAGGGGTAGGTGGCGAGCAGTACTTC; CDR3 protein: CASSTTGVGGEQYF
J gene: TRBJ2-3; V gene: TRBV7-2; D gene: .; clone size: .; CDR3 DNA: TGTGCCAGCAGCGCGCGACAGTCAAGCACAGATACGCAGTATTTT; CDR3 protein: CASSARQSSTDTQYF
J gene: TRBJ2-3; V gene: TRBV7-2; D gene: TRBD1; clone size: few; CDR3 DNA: TGTGCCAGCAGCTCCCGCAGGGGGGATACGCAGTATTTT; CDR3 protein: CASSSRRGDTQYF
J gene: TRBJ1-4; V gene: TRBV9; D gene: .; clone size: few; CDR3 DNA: TGTGCCAGCAGCGCAGGGACCGCTGCGCAACTGTTTTTT; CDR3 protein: CASSAGTAAQLFF
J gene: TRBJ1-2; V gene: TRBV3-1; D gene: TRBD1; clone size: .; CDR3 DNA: TGTGCCAGCAGCCAGGGGACAGGGGTAATCGCTGGCTACACCTTC; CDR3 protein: CASSQGTGVIAGYTF
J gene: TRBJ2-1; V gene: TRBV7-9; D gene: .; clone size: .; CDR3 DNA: TGTGCCAGCAGCTTGCAGGCCGAGCAGTTCTTC; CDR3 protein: CASSLQAEQFF
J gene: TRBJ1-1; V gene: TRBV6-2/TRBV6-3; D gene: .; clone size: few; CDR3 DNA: TGTGCCAGCAGTTACCCTGGGTCCGAAGCTTTCTTT; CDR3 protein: CASSYPGSEAFF
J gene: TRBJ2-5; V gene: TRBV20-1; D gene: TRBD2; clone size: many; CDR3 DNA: TGCAGTGCTGATGGGACTAGCGGGGGCCAAGAGACCCAGTACTTC; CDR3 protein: CSADGTSGGQETQYF
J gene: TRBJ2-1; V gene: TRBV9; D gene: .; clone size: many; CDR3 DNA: TGTGCCAGCAGCGTAGGGTCAGGAGGTGAGCAGTTCTTC; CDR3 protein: CASSVGSGGEQFF
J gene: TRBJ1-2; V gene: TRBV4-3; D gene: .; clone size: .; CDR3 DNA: TGCGCCAGCAGCCAAGATTTAGAGGCCTATGGCTACACCTTC; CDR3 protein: CASSQDLEAYGYTF
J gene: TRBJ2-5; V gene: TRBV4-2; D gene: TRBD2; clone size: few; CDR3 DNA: TGTGCCAGCAGCCAAGAGGTAGCGGGGGAAGAGACCCAGTACTTC; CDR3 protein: CASSQEVAGEETQYF
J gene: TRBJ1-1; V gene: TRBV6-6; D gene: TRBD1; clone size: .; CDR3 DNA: TGTGCCAGCAGGCCCCCCGGGACAGGGAACACTGAAGCTTTCTTT; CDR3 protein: CASRPPGTGNTEAFF
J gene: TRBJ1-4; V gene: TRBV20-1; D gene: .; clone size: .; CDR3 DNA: TGCAGTGCTGTCTACAGGGCAGAAGGGGAAAAACTGTTTTTT; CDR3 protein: CSAVYRAEGEKLFF
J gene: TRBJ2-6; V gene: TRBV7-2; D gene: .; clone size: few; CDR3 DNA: TGTGCCAGCAGCTTACAGGCGGCTGGGGCCAACGTCCTGACTTTC; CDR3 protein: CASSLQAAGANVLTF
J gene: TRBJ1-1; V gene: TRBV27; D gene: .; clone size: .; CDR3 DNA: TGTGCCAGCAGTTTATCCCGGACAGTCGGCACTGAAGCTTTCTTT; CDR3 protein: CASSLSRTVGTEAFF
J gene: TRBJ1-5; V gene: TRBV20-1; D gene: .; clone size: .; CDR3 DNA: TGCAGTGCTAGAAGGGCGGCAGGGGACAATCAGCCCCAGCATTTT; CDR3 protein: CSARRAAGDNQPQHF
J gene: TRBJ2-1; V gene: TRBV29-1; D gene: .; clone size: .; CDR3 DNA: TGCAGCGTTGAAGAAGTGGGGGGGCCTTACAATGAGCAGTTCTTC; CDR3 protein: CSVEEVGGPYNEQFF
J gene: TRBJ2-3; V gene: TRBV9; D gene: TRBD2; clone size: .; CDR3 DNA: TGTGCCAGCAGCTTCCCGGCGGGGGGGCCGAGAGATACGCAGTATTTT; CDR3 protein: CASSFPAGGPRDTQYF
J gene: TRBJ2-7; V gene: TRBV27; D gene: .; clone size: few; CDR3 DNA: TGTGCCAGCAGTTCTCAGGGGTTCGGCGAGCAGTACTTC; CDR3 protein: CASSSQGFGEQYF
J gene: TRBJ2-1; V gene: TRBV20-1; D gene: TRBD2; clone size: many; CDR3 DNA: TGCAGTGCTAGAGAGCTAGCGGGGGCCTACAATGAGCAGTTCTTC; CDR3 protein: CSARELAGAYNEQFF
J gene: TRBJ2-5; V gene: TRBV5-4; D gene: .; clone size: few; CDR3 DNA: TGTGCCAGCAGCTTGGTCCCGTTTCGGACCCTCGGCCAAGAGACCCAGTACTTC; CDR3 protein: CASSLVPFRTLGQETQYF
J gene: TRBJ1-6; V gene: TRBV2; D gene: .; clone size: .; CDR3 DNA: TGTGCCAGCGAGGGGGGGAGAGCACCCCTCCACTTT; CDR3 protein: CASEGGRAPLHF
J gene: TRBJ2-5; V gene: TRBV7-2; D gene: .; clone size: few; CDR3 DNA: TGTGCCAGCAGCCCCATGGGGGCCCGGGCGACCCAGTACTTC; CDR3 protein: CASSPMGARATQYF
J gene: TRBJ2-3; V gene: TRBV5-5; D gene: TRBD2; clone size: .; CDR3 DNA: TGTGCCAGCAGCTTGGTAGCGGGGGGGGCCCCAGATACGCAGTATTTT; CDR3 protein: CASSLVAGGAPDTQYF
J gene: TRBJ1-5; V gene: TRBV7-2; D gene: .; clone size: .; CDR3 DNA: TGTGCCAGCAGCTTCCGCCCATATAGCAATCAGCCCCAGCATTTT; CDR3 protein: CASSFRPYSNQPQHF
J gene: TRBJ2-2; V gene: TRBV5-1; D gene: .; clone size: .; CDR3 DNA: TGCGCCAGCAGCTTGGCTCAGAACACCGGGGAGCTGTTTTTT; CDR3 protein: CASSLAQNTGELFF
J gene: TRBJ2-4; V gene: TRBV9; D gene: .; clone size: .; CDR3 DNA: TGTGCCAGCAGTCGCACGGGGGGCACAAACATTCAGTACTTC; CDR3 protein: CASSRTGGTNIQYF
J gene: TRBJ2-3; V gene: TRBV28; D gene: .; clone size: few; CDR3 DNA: TGTGCCAGCAGTTTATCCCCCAGTTCACCGTGGTGGAATACGCAGTATTTT; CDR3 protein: CASSLSPSSPWWNTQYF
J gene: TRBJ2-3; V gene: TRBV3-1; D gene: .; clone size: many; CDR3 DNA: TGTGCCAGCAGCCTCCCGGGAGCAGATACGCAGTATTTT; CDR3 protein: CASSLPGADTQYF
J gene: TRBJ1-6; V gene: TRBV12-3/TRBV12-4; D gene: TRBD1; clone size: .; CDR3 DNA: TGTGCCAGCAGTTTAGGTGGACAGGGGTTGTATTCACCCCTCCACTTT; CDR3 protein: CASSLGGQGLYSPLHF
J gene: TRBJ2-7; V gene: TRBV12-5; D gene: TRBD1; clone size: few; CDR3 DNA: TGTGCTAGTGGACCTCGGGACAGCGGTGCCTACGAGCAGTACTTC; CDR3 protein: CASGPRDSGAYEQYF
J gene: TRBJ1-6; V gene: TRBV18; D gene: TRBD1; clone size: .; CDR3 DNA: TGTGCCAGCTCACCAGGGACAGGGGATCCCTCACCCCTCCACTTT; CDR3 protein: CASSPGTGDPSPLHF
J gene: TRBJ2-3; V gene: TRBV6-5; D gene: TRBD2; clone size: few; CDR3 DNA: TGTGCCAGCACTCCGGGACTAGCCAACACAGATACGCAGTATTTT; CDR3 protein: CASTPGLANTDTQYF
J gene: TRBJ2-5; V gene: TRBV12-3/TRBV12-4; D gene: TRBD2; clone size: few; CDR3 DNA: TGTGCCAGCAGCTTTGGACTAGCGGGGCCCGGAGAGACCCAGTACTTC; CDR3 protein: CASSFGLAGPGETQYF